The clone carrying this T cell receptor (beta chain) has only a few counts. The antigen is not known. Pregnant or lactating patients were excluded, as were those with uncontrolled infection or other autoimmune disease. Approximately 9.3 ml of fresh peripheral blood supplied the PBMCs. The data stem from a study of T cells in Graves' hyperthyroidism and ophthalmopathy. TCR beta CDR3 regions were amplified from RNA. The primer set for the first-round RT-PCR of the TCR CDR3 was HTBI. TCRdb re-analysed the multiplex PCR reads in MiXCR, keeping a single row per CDR3 protein. This sample carries about 560,000 distinct CDR3 sequences, 12% to 15% of them seen once, and the ten largest clones take around 14%. Regarding the study as a whole: Before onset, by a median of approximately 5.9 months, the model predicted ophthalmopathy.

The receptor's source is a woman aged 40 to 50 with Graves' hyperthyroidism. The sample comprised blood.

CDR3 protein: CASSFRFAQGYEQYF. Written as DNA, the CDR3 is TGTGCCAGCAGCTTCCGGTTTGCACAGGGCTACGAGCAGTACTTC. The chain links TRBV27 to TRBJ2-7, with D tentatively TRBD1 (6 bases). The CDR3 is 15 amino acids. In germline, CDR1 is MNHEY, CDR2 SMNVEV (reference sequence). The germline V and J ends were trimmed by 6 bases and 3 bases, with 18 bases remaining between them.